This T cell receptor (beta chain) is from a study of post-analysis software for immune sequencing data. The V end lost 3 bases, the J end lost 8 bases, and 8 bases lay between the germline ends. The CDR3 contains 13 residues. This clonotype has just a few counts. Antigen specificity is unknown. Overall study findings and caveats: Higher frequency in patients than in controls was seen for five TRBV segments, with TRBV5-6, TRBV5-1 and TRBV20-1 among them. Controls had significantly higher normalized Chao1 diversity than multiple sclerosis patients.

Carried by the TCR beta cDNA libraries were unique molecular identifiers. Input populations of about 0.85 to 11 million T cells gave rise to approximately 480,000 cDNA molecules. TCRdb redid the calling of the PCR reads with MiXCR, one entry per CDR3 protein. The sample lists about 380,000 distinct CDR3 sequences, around 33% occurring once. The chain has TRBV12-3 or TRBV12-4 and TRBJ1-6, with D unclear. This clonotype originated in a girl aged 10-17 years with multiple sclerosis. Specimen: blood. As DNA, the CDR3 is TGTGCCAGCAGTTTGCTTCAGGATTCACCCCTCCACTTT. Its translation: CASSLLQDSPLHF.